Presented here are 15 T cell receptor beta chains from one specimen sequenced in a study of blood T cell repertoires in COVID-19. Only in-frame clones appear in the TCRdb table, and some are missing; sequencing was by immunoSEQ multiplex PCR. Among about 250,000 clones listed, approximately 88% were seen once. Sequenced: PBMCs or T cells enriched from blood (not recorded which). The receptors were gathered from a woman between 35 and 50 years old who had been exposed to COVID-19.

The chain uses TRBV28 and TRBJ2-1; D might be TRBD1 (6 bases). The germline V gene has CDR1 MDHEN and CDR2 SYDVKM. This CDR3 contains 13 residues. V lost 5 bases, J lost 7 bases, and 12 bases lay in between. CDR3 loop: CASSRTAQNEQFF. The DNA of the CDR3 is TGTGCCAGCAGTAGGACAGCCCAAAATGAGCAGTTCTTC.

V and J are TRBV7-9 and TRBJ1-1, with D unclear. Trimming shortened V by 1 base and J by 5 bases, and 11 bases separated the two germline ends. Germline V gene lookup returns CDR1 SEHNR and CDR2 FQNEAQ (reference sequence). The CDR3 is 14 residues long. CDR3 nucleotides: TGTGCCAGCAGCTTAGGAGCATCGGGGACTGAAGCTTTCTTT. It encodes CASSLGASGTEAFF.

The chain joins TRBV7-6 to TRBJ2-7; D is perhaps TRBD2 (5 bases). Germline V gene data show CDR1 as SGHVS and CDR2 as FNYEAQ. Trimming pared 1 base from V and 9 bases from J, leaving 10 bases between. The CDR3 is 12 amino acids. The CDR3 is CASSLGTPWQYV. As DNA, the CDR3 is TGTGCCAGCAGCTTAGGGACTCCATGGCAGTACGTC.

The rearrangement uses TRBV25-1 and TRBJ2-5; perhaps TRBD2 as D (6 bases). CDR1 and CDR2 from the germline V gene are MGHDK and SYGVNS. The CDR3 has 15 residues. V was trimmed by 5 bases and J by 4 bases, leaving 17 bases between them. CDR3 DNA sequence: TGTGCCAGCAGTCAAACGACTAGAAGGCCAGAGACCCAGTACTTC. This translates into CASSQTTRRPETQYF.

The rearrangement links TRBV7-9 to TRBJ1-2; a weak D match, TRBD1 (6 bases). The V end lost 6 bases, the J end lost 4 bases, and 18 bases lay between the germline ends. There are 15 residues in the CDR3. The germline V gene has CDR1 SEHNR and CDR2 FQNEAQ (reference sequence). The CDR3 DNA reads TGTGCCAGCAGGCTAGCGGGGGGCGCTACCTATGGCTACACCTTC. Its protein is CASRLAGGATYGYTF.

This sequence joins TRBV6-6 and TRBJ1-5; D not resolved. The germline gives CDR1 MNHNY, CDR2 SVGAGI (reference sequence). CDR3 length equals 13 residues. Between the trimmed V and J ends, which lost 6 bases and 5 bases, there was a span of 11 bases. The CDR3 sequence is CASRQITDQPQHF. The CDR3 DNA sequence: TGTGCCAGCAGGCAAATTACAGATCAGCCCCAGCATTTT.

The rearrangement joins TRBV5-1 to TRBJ1-2; 7 bases fit TRBD1. With V trimmed by 0 bases and J by 2 bases, 10 bases remained unmatched. There are 17 residues in the CDR3. From germline, CDR1 is SGHRS and CDR2 YFSETQ. The CDR3 sequence: CASSLGQGGIVNYGYTF. The CDR3 region has the DNA TGCGCCAGCAGCTTGGGACAGGGTGGTATAGTAAACTATGGCTACACCTTC.

The V and J genes are TRBV18 and TRBJ2-3; the match to TRBD1 covers 8 bases. Germline V gives CDR1 KGHSH, CDR2 LQKENI. Unmatched junction bases numbered 7, after V lost 5 bases and J lost 3 bases. CDR3 size: 15 residues. CDR3 residues: CASSSGGVETDTQYF. The CDR3, as DNA: TGTGCCAGCTCATCAGGGGGCGTGGAGACAGATACGCAGTATTTT.

The chain uses TRBV11-3 and TRBJ2-2; D is perhaps TRBD2 (5 bases). Deletions cut 0 bases from V and 5 bases from J, with 16 bases between. The germline V gene has CDR1 SGHNT and CDR2 YENEEA. This CDR3 spans 17 amino acids. As DNA, the CDR3 is TGTGCCAGCAGCTTAGATAGTGGGAGTCTGGGGACCGGGGAGCTGTTTTTT. Protein sequence: CASSLDSGSLGTGELFF. The variable domain in full, completed from reference TRBV11-3 and TRBJ2-2, reads EAGVVQSPRYKIIEKKQPVAFWCNPISGHNTLYWYLQNLGQGPELLIRYENEEAVDDSQLPKDRFSAERLKGVDSTLKIQPAELGDSAVYLCASSLDSGSLGTGELFFGEGSRLTVL.

The chain combines TRBV7-9 with TRBJ1-4; no clear D. V was trimmed by 2 bases and J by 8 bases, leaving 15 bases between them. The CDR3 loop spans 15 amino acids. The germline V gene encodes CDR1 SEHNR and CDR2 FQNEAQ (reference sequence). The CDR3 loop reads CASSLHEVVWEKLFF. The CDR3 DNA reads TGTGCCAGCAGCTTACACGAGGTAGTGTGGGAAAAACTGTTTTTT.

CDR3: CASSPGQYSNQPQHF. The CDR3 nucleotides read TGTGCCAGCTCACCGGGACAATATAGCAATCAGCCCCAGCATTTT. The genes are TRBV18 and TRBJ1-5; TRBD1 is a possible D gene (6 bases). Per the germline V gene, CDR1 is KGHSH and CDR2 is LQKENI. This CDR3 contains 15 residues. The V end was cut by 3 bases, the J end by 0 bases, with 9 bases between. Looking up the rest from reference TRBV18 and TRBJ1-5 gives the full variable domain: NAGVMQNPRHLVRRRGQEARLRCSPMKGHSHVYWYRQLPEEGLKFMVYLQKENIIDESGMPKERFSAEFPKEGPSILRIQQVVRGDSAAYFCASSPGQYSNQPQHFGDGTRLSIL.

V and J are TRBV12-5 and TRBJ1-1; tentatively, D is TRBD1 (6 bases). Trimming left V 6 bases short and J 4 bases short, with 18 bases between. This CDR3 region has 15 residues. In germline, CDR1 is LGHNT, CDR2 FRNRAP. The chain's CDR3 is CASGWRGGLVTEAFF. In nucleotides, the CDR3 is TGTGCTAGTGGGTGGAGGGGGGGATTGGTCACTGAAGCTTTCTTT.

The CDR3 loop is CASATGTGGNNEQFF. CDR3 DNA sequence: TGTGCCAGCGCCACCGGGACAGGGGGCAACAATGAGCAGTTCTTC. The rearrangement links TRBV5-8 to TRBJ2-1, with 12 bases lining up with TRBD1. Per the germline V gene, CDR1 is SGHTS and CDR2 is YDEGEE. Germline trimming cut 7 bases from V and 5 bases from J; bases unmatched to any gene: 7. The CDR3 sequence is 15 residues long. The full variable domain, its missing parts supplied by reference TRBV5-8 and TRBJ2-1, is EAGVTQSPTHLIKTRGQQATLRCSPISGHTSVYWYQQALGLGLQFLLWYDEGEERNRGNFPPRFSGRQFPNYSSELNVNALELEDSALYLCASATGTGGNNEQFFGPGTRLTVL.

This chain links TRBV27 with TRBJ1-2, with D perhaps TRBD1 (5 bases). The CDR3 covers 14 residues. The V end lost 4 bases, the J end lost 6 bases, and 15 bases lay between the germline ends. Germline V gene lookup returns CDR1 MNHEY and CDR2 SMNVEV (reference sequence). CDR3 amino acids: CASSSTTGPHGYTF. The CDR3, as DNA: TGTGCCAGCAGTTCCACCACAGGACCCCATGGCTACACCTTC.

V and J are TRBV12-3 or TRBV12-4 and TRBJ1-1; tentative D call: TRBD1 (5 bases). The germline V and J ends were trimmed by 2 bases and 14 bases, with 9 bases remaining between them. This CDR3 is 10 amino acids long. CDR3 sequence (DNA): TGTGCCAGCAGTTTATTAGGGGTGTTCTTT. This gives the protein CASSLLGVFF.